The 13 T cell receptor beta chains below were found in one sample sequenced in a study of shared clonotypes between healthy human individuals. Libraries were prepared by immunoSEQ multiplex PCR; TCRdb keeps only in-frame clonotypes and omits some of them. The sample lists over 1.5 million clones, 95% to 99% occurring once. The sequencing sample was made of naive CD4+ T cells sorted from blood. Subset: CD45RA+ positively selected. These receptors were taken from a man in his thirties or forties in good health.

The V gene is TRBV28, the J gene TRBJ2-7; D ambiguous. Germline CDR1 and CDR2: MDHEN and SYDVKM. Trimming pared 6 bases from V and 5 bases from J, leaving 11 bases between. CDR3 length equals 12 residues. CDR3 residues: CASRAPANEQYF. The DNA for the CDR3 is TGTGCCAGCAGAGCCCCCGCGAACGAGCAGTACTTC.

The chain links TRBV9 to TRBJ2-5; 13 nucleotides align to TRBD2. The CDR3 has 18 residues. V lost 0 bases, J lost 1 base, and 6 bases stayed unmatched. Germline V gene lookup returns CDR1 SGDLS and CDR2 YYNGEE. In nucleotides, the CDR3 is TGTGCCAGCAGCGTAGCTACCGGGACTAGCGGGATCCAAGAGACCCAGTACTTC. It encodes CASSVATGTSGIQETQYF. The whole variable domain, remainder taken from reference TRBV9 and TRBJ2-5, is DSGVTQTPKHLITATGQRVTLRCSPRSGDLSVYWYQQSLDQGLQFLIQYYNGEERAKGNILERFSAQQFPDLHSELNLSSLELGDSALYFCASSVATGTSGIQETQYFGPGTRLLVL.

For this clone: At the DNA level, this CDR3 is encoded by other sequences in the same sample as well. The chain uses TRBV11-3 and TRBJ2-2; tentative D call: TRBD1 (6 bases). Germline V gene sequence: CDR1 SGHNT, CDR2 YENEEA. CDR3 size: 13 residues. V lost 4 bases, J lost 4 bases, and 7 bases lay in between. The CDR3 protein is CASSSRGTGELFF. Here the CDR3 DNA reads TGTGCCAGCAGCTCCAGGGGCACCGGGGAGCTGTTTTTT.

The chain joins TRBV5-8 to TRBJ2-2, with D maybe TRBD2 (6 bases). The germline V and J ends were trimmed by 5 bases and 7 bases, with 15 bases remaining between them. Germline V gene data show CDR1 as SGHTS and CDR2 as YDEGEE. The CDR3 covers 14 residues. CDR3 DNA: TGTGCCAGCAGTTTAACGGGGGAAGACGGGGAGCTGTTTTTT. This codes for CASSLTGEDGELFF.

J is TRBJ2-7 and V is TRBV5-4, with unresolved D. CDR3 size: 16 residues. The germline CDR1 and CDR2 sequences are SGHNT and YYREEE (reference sequence). V was pared by 0 bases and J by 0 bases, with 13 bases between. The CDR3 sequence: CASSLASLPSSYEQYF. The CDR3 nucleotides are TGTGCCAGCAGCTTGGCCTCCCTGCCTAGCTCCTACGAGCAGTACTTC.

The chain recombines TRBV28 with TRBJ2-7; tentative D call: TRBD2 (5 bases). Trimming shortened V by 4 bases and J by 5 bases, and 15 bases separated the two germline ends. From germline, CDR1 is MDHEN and CDR2 SYDVKM. This CDR3 has 14 residues. CDR3: CASSSVPGRHEQYF. The CDR3 nucleotides read TGTGCCAGCAGTTCAGTTCCGGGAAGGCACGAGCAGTACTTC.

The rearrangement joins TRBV7-2 to TRBJ2-5; 7 bases line up with TRBD2. Germline CDR1 and CDR2: SGHTA and FQGNSA. The CDR3 is 14 residues long. The V segment lost 3 bases and the J segment 3 bases; nucleotides outside the gene matches: 4. CDR3 coding DNA: TGTGCCAGCAGCTTCGGCCGGGGGGAAGAGACCCAGTACTTC. This translates into CASSFGRGEETQYF.

The chain joins TRBV5-1 to TRBJ2-6, with D unresolved. V shed 5 bases and J shed 0 bases, with 21 bases lying between them. Germline CDR1 reads SGHRS; CDR2 reads YFSETQ. The CDR3 totals 19 residues. CDR3 region: CASRQIPSGRASGANVLTF. DNA of the CDR3: TGCGCCAGCAGGCAAATCCCATCAGGACGGGCCTCTGGGGCCAACGTCCTGACTTTC.

V is TRBV28 and J is TRBJ2-7; no definite D call. This CDR3 is 14 amino acids long. Trimming stripped 1 base from V and 3 bases from J, with 10 bases between. From germline, CDR1 is MDHEN and CDR2 SYDVKM. CDR3: CASSLSPDVYEQYF. The CDR3 nucleotides read TGTGCCAGCAGTTTATCCCCGGACGTCTACGAGCAGTACTTC.

The rearrangement links TRBV10-3 to TRBJ1-4; D gene unclear. The CDR3 covers 13 residues. V lost 8 bases to trimming and J lost 8 bases, with 15 bases between them. Germline V gene data show CDR1 as ENHRY and CDR2 as SYGVKD. CDR3 DNA sequence: TGTGCCATCTCGGCAGAAGAAGGGGAAAAACTGTTTTTT. It translates to CAISAEEGEKLFF.

The chain uses TRBV7-8 and TRBJ2-3; D is possibly TRBD1 (5 bases). The germline CDR1 and CDR2 sequences are SGHVS and FQNEAQ. V lost 0 bases to trimming and J lost 2 bases, with 12 bases between them. The CDR3 loop spans 16 amino acids. In DNA form, the CDR3 reads TGTGCCAGCAGCTTAGCCCGCGACAGATTCACAGATACGCAGTATTTT. Its translation: CASSLARDRFTDTQYF.

The chain recombines TRBV19 with TRBJ2-1; D is uncertain. Between the trimmed V and J ends, which lost 3 bases and 8 bases, there was a span of 8 bases. The CDR3 has 12 amino acids. Germline loops: CDR1 LNHDA, CDR2 SQIVND (reference sequence). This CDR3 reads CASSIQPYEQFF. CDR3 nucleotides: TGTGCCAGTAGTATCCAACCCTATGAGCAGTTCTTC.

The chain has TRBV11-2 and TRBJ2-1, with 7 nucleotides matching TRBD2. This CDR3 has 17 amino acids. The germline V gene has CDR1 SGHAT and CDR2 FQNNGV. The ends lost 5 bases at V and 3 bases at J; junction bases unmatched: 13. The CDR3 nucleotides are TGTGCCAGCAGCCAAAAAAGGCCTAGCGGACGCTACAATGAGCAGTTCTTC. Its translation: CASSQKRPSGRYNEQFF.